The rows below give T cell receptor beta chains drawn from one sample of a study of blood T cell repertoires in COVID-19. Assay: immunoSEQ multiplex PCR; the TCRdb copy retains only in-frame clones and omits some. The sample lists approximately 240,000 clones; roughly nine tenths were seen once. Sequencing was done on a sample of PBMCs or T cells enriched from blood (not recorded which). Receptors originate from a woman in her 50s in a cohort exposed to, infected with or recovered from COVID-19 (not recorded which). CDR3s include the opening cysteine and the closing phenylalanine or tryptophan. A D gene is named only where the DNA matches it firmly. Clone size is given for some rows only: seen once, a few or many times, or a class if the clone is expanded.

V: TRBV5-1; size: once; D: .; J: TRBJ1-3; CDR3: CASSFGQASSGNTIYF; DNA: TGCGCCAGCAGCTTTGGGCAGGCGAGCTCTGGAAACACCATATATTTT
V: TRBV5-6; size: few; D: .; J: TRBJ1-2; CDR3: CASSSSSAESTF; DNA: TGTGCCAGCAGCTCAAGTAGCGCAGAATCCACCTTC
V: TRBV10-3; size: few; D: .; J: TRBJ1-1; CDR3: CAISGVGASTEAFF; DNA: TGTGCCATCAGTGGTGTAGGGGCCTCAACTGAAGCTTTCTTT
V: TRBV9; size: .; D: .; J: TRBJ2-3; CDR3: CASSVNFIDTQYF; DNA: TGTGCCAGCAGCGTAAACTTTATAGATACGCAGTATTTT
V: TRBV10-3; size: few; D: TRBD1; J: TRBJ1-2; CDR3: CAISGTGGTGYTF; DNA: TGTGCCATCAGTGGAACAGGGGGCACGGGCTACACCTTC
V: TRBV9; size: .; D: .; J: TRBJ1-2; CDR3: CASSVRGLPNYGYTF; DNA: TGTGCCAGCAGCGTACGAGGCCTTCCTAACTATGGCTACACCTTC
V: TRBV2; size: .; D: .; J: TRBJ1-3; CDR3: CASSTPGHLKLHSGNTIYF; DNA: TGTGCCAGCAGTACCCCGGGACACCTAAAGTTACACTCTGGAAACACCATATATTTT
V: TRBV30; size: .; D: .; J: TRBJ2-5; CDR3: CAWSGGGETQYF; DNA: TGTGCCTGGAGTGGGGGAGGTGAGACCCAGTACTTC
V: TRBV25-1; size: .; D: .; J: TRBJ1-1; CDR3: CASSPDTEAFF; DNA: TGTGCCAGCAGCCCAGACACTGAAGCTTTCTTT
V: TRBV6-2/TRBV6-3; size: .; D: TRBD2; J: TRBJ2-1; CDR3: CASSYSAVVSGGMNEQFF; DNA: TGTGCCAGCAGTTACTCCGCCGTAGTTAGCGGGGGGATGAATGAGCAGTTCTTC
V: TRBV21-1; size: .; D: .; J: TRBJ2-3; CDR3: CASNPGHLGGRTQYF; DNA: TGTGCCAGCAACCCGGGACACCTCGGGGGGCGGACGCAGTATTTT
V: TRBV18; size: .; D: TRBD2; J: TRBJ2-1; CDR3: CASSPLGLAGGEQFF; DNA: TGTGCCAGCTCACCTTTAGGACTAGCGGGCGGTGAGCAGTTCTTC
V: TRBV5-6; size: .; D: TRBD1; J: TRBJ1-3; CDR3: CASGDDRGPRNTIYF; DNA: TGTGCCAGCGGGGATGACAGGGGGCCGCGGAACACCATATATTTT
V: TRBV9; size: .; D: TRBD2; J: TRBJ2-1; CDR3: CASSVGGVNEQFF; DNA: TGTGCCAGCAGCGTCGGGGGGGTCAATGAGCAGTTCTTC
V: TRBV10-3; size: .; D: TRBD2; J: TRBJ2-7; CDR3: CAISESGRGGHYEQYF; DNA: TGTGCCATCAGTGAGTCAGGGCGGGGGGGCCACTACGAGCAGTACTTC
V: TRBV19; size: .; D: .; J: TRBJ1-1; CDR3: CASSIGGSLSAFF; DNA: TGTGCCAGTAGTATCGGGGGATCTTTATCAGCTTTCTTT
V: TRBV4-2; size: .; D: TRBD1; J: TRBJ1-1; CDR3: CASRGQLNTEAFF; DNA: TGTGCCAGCAGGGGACAGTTGAACACTGAAGCTTTCTTT
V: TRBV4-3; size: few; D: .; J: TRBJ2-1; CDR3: CASSQERRVVYNEQFF; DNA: TGCGCCAGCAGCCAAGAGCGCAGGGTGGTCTACAATGAGCAGTTCTTC
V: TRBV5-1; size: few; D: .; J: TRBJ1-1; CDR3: CASSQNVNTEAFF; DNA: TGCGCCAGCAGCCAGAACGTTAACACTGAAGCTTTCTTT
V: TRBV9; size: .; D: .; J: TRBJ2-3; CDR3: CASSVGQGPPSTDTQYF; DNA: TGTGCCAGCAGCGTAGGTCAGGGTCCCCCTAGCACAGATACGCAGTATTTT
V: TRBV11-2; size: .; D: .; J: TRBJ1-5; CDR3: CASSRGGGYQPQHF; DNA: TGTGCCAGCAGCCGAGGGGGGGGGTACCAGCCCCAGCATTTT
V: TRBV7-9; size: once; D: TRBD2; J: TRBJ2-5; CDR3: CASRPGLAEETQYF; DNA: TGTGCCAGCAGACCGGGACTAGCGGAAGAGACCCAGTACTTC
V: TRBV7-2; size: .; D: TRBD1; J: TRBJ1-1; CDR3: CASSIDRGTEAFF; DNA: TGTGCCAGCAGCATAGACAGGGGAACTGAAGCTTTCTTT
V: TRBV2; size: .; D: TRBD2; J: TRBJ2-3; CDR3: CASSEGGLHSTDTQYF; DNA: TGTGCCAGCAGTGAGGGGGGACTACATAGCACAGATACGCAGTATTTT
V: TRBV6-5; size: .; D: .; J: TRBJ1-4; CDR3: CASRSGTASNEKLFF; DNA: TGTGCCAGCCGCAGCGGGACCGCCAGCAATGAAAAACTGTTTTTT
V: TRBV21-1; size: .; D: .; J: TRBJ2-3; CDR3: CASPRGRTDTQYF; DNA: TGTGCCAGCCCTCGGGGGAGAACAGATACGCAGTATTTT
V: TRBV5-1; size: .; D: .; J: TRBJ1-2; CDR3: CASSLDPDSSYGYTF; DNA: TGCGCCAGCAGCTTGGATCCCGACAGCTCCTATGGCTACACCTTC
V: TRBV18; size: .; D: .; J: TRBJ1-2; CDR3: CASSPPQGKGPTNYGYTF; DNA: TGTGCCAGCTCACCACCCCAGGGGAAGGGACCGACTAACTATGGCTACACCTTC
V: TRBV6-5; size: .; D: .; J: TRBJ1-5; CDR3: CASSYSGGEWEPQHF; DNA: TGTGCCAGCAGTTACTCGGGAGGGGAATGGGAGCCCCAGCATTTT
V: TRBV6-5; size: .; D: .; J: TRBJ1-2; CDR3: CASRRGGIYGYTF; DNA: TGTGCCAGCAGACGCGGGGGCATCTATGGCTACACCTTC
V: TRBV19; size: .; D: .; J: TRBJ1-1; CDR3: CASSTAGREAFF; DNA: TGTGCCAGTAGTACTGCAGGCCGGGAAGCTTTCTTT
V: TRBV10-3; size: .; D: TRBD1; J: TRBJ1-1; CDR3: CAISVGSGGTEAFF; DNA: TGTGCCATCAGTGTAGGATCAGGGGGAACTGAAGCTTTCTTT
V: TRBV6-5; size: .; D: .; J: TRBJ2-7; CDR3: CASNSGQGYEQYF; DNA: TGTGCCAGCAATTCAGGGCAAGGGTACGAGCAGTACTTC
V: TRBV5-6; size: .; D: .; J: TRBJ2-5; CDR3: CASSPLSGTPQETQYF; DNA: TGTGCCAGCAGCCCTTTATCCGGGACACCCCAAGAGACCCAGTACTTC
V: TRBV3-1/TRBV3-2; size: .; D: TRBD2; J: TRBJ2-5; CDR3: CASSQNGGEETQYF; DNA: TGTGCCAGCAGCCAAAACGGGGGGGAAGAGACCCAGTACTTC
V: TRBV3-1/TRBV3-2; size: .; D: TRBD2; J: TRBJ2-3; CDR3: CASSDPGGSTDTQYF; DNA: TGTGCCAGCAGTGATCCGGGGGGTAGCACAGATACGCAGTATTTT
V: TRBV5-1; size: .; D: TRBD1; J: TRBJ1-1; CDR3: CASSLGGTMGTEAFF; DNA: TGCGCCAGCAGCCTAGGGGGCACTATGGGCACTGAAGCTTTCTTT
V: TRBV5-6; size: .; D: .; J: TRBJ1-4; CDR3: CASSLSRGGYNEKLFF; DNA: TGTGCCAGCAGCTTGAGTAGGGGTGGATATAATGAAAAACTGTTTTTT
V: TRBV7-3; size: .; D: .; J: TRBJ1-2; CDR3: CASSSPEGLGYTF; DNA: TGTGCCAGCAGCTCTCCGGAGGGATTGGGCTACACCTTC
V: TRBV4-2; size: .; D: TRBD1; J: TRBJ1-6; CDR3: CASSLQGGYYNSPLHF; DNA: TGTGCCAGCAGCCTTCAGGGGGGATACTATAATTCACCCCTCCACTTT
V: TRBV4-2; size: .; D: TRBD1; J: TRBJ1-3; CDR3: CASSARDRQFDPSGNTIYF; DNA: TGTGCCAGCAGCGCCCGGGACAGGCAATTTGACCCCTCTGGAAACACCATATATTTT
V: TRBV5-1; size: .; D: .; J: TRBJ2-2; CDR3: CASSSQGPQNTGELFF; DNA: TGCGCCAGCAGCTCTCAGGGTCCACAGAACACCGGGGAGCTGTTTTTT
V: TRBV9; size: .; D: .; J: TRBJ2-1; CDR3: CASSVADSPVGNEQFF; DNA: TGTGCCAGCAGCGTAGCTGACAGCCCGGTAGGGAATGAGCAGTTCTTC
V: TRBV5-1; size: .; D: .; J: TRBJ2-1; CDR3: CASSLEGSSYNEQFF; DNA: TGCGCCAGCAGCTTGGAGGGGTCCTCCTACAATGAGCAGTTCTTC
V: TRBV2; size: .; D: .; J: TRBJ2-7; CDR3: CASSVRGRGSEQYF; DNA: TGTGCCAGCAGTGTTCGGGGCAGGGGAAGTGAGCAGTACTTC
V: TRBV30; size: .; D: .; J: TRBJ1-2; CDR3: CALQGGEFLDYGYTF; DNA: TGTGCCTTACAGGGAGGGGAGTTTCTGGACTATGGCTACACCTTC
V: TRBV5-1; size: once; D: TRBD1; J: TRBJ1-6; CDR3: CASTSGQGEGSPLHF; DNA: TGCGCCAGCACCTCGGGACAGGGCGAGGGTTCACCCCTCCACTTT
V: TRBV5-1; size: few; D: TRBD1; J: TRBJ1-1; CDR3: CASSLNPGQGAEAFF; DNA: TGCGCCAGCAGCTTGAATCCGGGACAGGGGGCTGAAGCTTTCTTT
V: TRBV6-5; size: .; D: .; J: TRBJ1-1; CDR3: CATAGLPNTEAFF; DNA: TGTGCCACCGCGGGACTACCGAACACTGAAGCTTTCTTT
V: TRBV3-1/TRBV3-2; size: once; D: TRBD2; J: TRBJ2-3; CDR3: CASSQGVGLAGADTQYF; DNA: TGTGCCAGCAGCCAAGGGGTTGGACTAGCGGGGGCAGATACGCAGTATTTT
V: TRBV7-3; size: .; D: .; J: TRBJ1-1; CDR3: CASSRNPGNTEAFF; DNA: TGTGCCAGCAGCCGGAATCCGGGGAACACTGAAGCTTTCTTT
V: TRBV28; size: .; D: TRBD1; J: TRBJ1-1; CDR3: CASSPPGQENTEAFF; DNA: TGTGCCAGCAGTCCTCCGGGACAGGAAAACACTGAAGCTTTCTTT
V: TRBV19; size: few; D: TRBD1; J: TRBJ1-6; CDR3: CASSIPPQGENSPLHF; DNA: TGTGCCAGTAGTATCCCACCTCAGGGGGAGAATTCACCCCTCCACTTT
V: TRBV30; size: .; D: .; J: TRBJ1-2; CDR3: CAWSLGGEYNYGYTF; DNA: TGTGCCTGGAGTCTTGGGGGGGAATACAACTATGGCTACACCTTC
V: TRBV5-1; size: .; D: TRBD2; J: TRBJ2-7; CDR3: CASSYLAGDIEQYF; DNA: TGCGCCAGCAGCTATCTAGCGGGGGACATCGAGCAGTACTTC
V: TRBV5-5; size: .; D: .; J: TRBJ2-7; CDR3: CASSRESVPRYEQYF; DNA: TGTGCCAGCAGCCGAGAGAGCGTGCCACGGTACGAGCAGTACTTC
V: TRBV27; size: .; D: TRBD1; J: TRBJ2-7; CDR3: CASSTLSWTGTDYEQYF; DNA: TGTGCCAGCAGTACACTTTCATGGACAGGGACCGACTACGAGCAGTACTTC
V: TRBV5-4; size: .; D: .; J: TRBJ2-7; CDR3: CASSLGASEQYF; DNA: TGTGCCAGCAGCTTAGGAGCTTCCGAGCAGTACTTC
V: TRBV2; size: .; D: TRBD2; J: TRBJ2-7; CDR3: CASGRLAGYEQYF; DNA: TGTGCCAGCGGCCGACTAGCAGGCTACGAGCAGTACTTC
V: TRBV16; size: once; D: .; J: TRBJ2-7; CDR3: CASSQLVSHSEQYF; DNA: TGTGCCAGCAGCCAATTGGTCAGTCACAGCGAGCAGTACTTC